This is a list of T cell receptor beta chains from one sample in a study of blood T cell repertoires in COVID-19. TCRdb's table, derived via immunoSEQ multiplex PCR, lists solely in-frame clones and lacks some. This table has some 410,000 clones, roughly 88% appearing once. Sample: PBMCs or T cells enriched from blood (not recorded which). These receptors were collected from a woman in her twenties or thirties with acute COVID-19. CDR3s include the opening cysteine and the closing phenylalanine or tryptophan. Each record gives: D gene, J gene, V gene, clone size, CDR3 DNA, CDR3 protein. D genes are given only for firm matches. The size entry is marked missing in some rows and otherwise reads once, few, many or a size class.

TRBD1,TRBJ2-1,TRBV19,NA,TGTGCCAGTAGTATAGACTACAGGGGTCAATATCGGTTCTTC,CASSIDYRGQYRFF
NA,TRBJ1-1,TRBV27,NA,TGTGCCAGCAGTTTAGGTGGCATCATGAACACTGAAGCTTTCTTT,CASSLGGIMNTEAFF
TRBD2,TRBJ2-7,TRBV12-5,NA,TGTGCTAGTGCCGGGGGACTAGCGGGGGCCTACGAGCAGTACTTC,CASAGGLAGAYEQYF
NA,TRBJ2-4,TRBV4-1,few,TGCGCCAGCAGCCAGGAGCCCCCATCAGCCAAAAACATTCAGTACTTC,CASSQEPPSAKNIQYF
TRBD1,TRBJ1-5,TRBV15,NA,TGTGCCACCAGCGCCCGACAGGGCCCAGGGGGCAATCAGCCCCAGCATTTT,CATSARQGPGGNQPQHF
NA,TRBJ2-7,TRBV7-8,NA,TGTGCCAGCAGCCAGCGACTGGGACTTCGCCTCTACGAGCAGTACTTC,CASSQRLGLRLYEQYF
TRBD1,TRBJ1-3,TRBV5-1,NA,TGCGCCAGCAGCTTGGAGGCAGGGGGAACGGGTGGAAACACCATATATTTT,CASSLEAGGTGGNTIYF
TRBD1,TRBJ1-2,TRBV10-1,NA,TGCGCCAGCAGTCCCGGGACAGGGGCTCATGGCTACACCTTC,CASSPGTGAHGYTF
NA,TRBJ1-6,TRBV4-1,NA,TGCGCCAGCAGCCAAGACGCGGCGAATTCACCCCTCCACTTT,CASSQDAANSPLHF
NA,TRBJ2-1,TRBV27,NA,TGTGCCAGCACAGAGTACGCGGGAAGCTCCTACAATGAGCAGTTCTTC,CASTEYAGSSYNEQFF
TRBD1,TRBJ1-6,TRBV18,NA,TGTGCCAGCTCCCCAAATACAGGGGAGAATTCACCCCTCCACTTT,CASSPNTGENSPLHF
NA,TRBJ2-1,TRBV28,NA,TGTGCCAGCAGTGACGGGTTTTGGGAGCAGTTCTTC,CASSDGFWEQFF
TRBD1,TRBJ1-5,TRBV2,NA,TGTGCCAGCAGTTGGAGGGACAGGGCCTTCAATCAGCCCCAGCATTTT,CASSWRDRAFNQPQHF
TRBD1,TRBJ2-6,TRBV5-8,NA,TGTGCCAGCAGCGGCCGGACAGGGGACTACTCTGGGGCCAACGTCCTGACTTTC,CASSGRTGDYSGANVLTF
TRBD2,TRBJ2-2,TRBV4-1,NA,TGCGCCAGCAGCCAGAGCGGGGTGCTCACCGGGGAGCTGTTTTTT,CASSQSGVLTGELFF
NA,TRBJ2-6,TRBV6-5,NA,TGTGCCAGCAGGGTTACAACCCCTGAGGCCAACGTCCTGACTTTC,CASRVTTPEANVLTF
NA,TRBJ2-7,TRBV7-6,NA,TGTGCCAGCAGCCCAGCTGAGGGTTACGAGCAGTACTTC,CASSPAEGYEQYF
TRBD2,TRBJ2-3,TRBV7-8,NA,TGTGCCAGCAGCTTAGATTCATGGGCTAGCGGGGATGATACGCAGTATTTT,CASSLDSWASGDDTQYF
TRBD1,TRBJ1-2,TRBV4-1,NA,TGCGCCAGCAGCCCCCGGGACAGCTATGGCTACACCTTC,CASSPRDSYGYTF
NA,TRBJ1-6,TRBV4-1,NA,TGCGCCAGCAGCCCCCCCTGGACTGAACTTAATTCACCCCTCCACTTT,CASSPPWTELNSPLHF
TRBD2,TRBJ2-5,TRBV7-2,NA,TGTGCCAGCACCTGGGAGGGGACGGAGACCCAGTACTTC,CASTWEGTETQYF
TRBD1,TRBJ2-1,TRBV5-1,NA,TGCGCCAGCAGCCAGGGACAGCTGTACAATGAGCAGTTCTTC,CASSQGQLYNEQFF